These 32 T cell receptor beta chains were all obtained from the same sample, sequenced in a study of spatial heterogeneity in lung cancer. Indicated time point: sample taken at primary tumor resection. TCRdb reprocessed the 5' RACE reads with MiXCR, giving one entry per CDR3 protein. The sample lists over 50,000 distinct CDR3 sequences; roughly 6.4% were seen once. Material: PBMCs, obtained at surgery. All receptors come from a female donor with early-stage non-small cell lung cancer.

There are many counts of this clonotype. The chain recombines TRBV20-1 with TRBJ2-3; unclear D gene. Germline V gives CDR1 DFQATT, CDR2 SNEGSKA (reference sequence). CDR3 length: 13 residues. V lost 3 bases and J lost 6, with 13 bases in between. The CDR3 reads CSARVPGWDTQYF. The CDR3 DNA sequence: TGCAGTGCTAGGGTCCCAGGTTGGGATACGCAGTATTTT.

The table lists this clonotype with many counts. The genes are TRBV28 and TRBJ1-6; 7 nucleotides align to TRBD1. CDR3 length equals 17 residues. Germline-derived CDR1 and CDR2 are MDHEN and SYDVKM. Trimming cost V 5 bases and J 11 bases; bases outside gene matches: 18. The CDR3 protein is CASSRVGTGTVFPPLHF. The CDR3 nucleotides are TGTGCCAGCAGTCGAGTGGGTACCGGGACAGTCTTCCCACCCCTCCACTTT.

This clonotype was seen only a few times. CDR3 nucleotide sequence: TGCGCCAGCAGCCAAGATCGGGTAGGGACAGGGAATACTCGCTACACCTTC. This codes for CASSQDRVGTGNTRYTF. V gene TRBV4-1 combines with J gene TRBJ1-2; 9 bases fit TRBD1. This CDR3 comprises 17 residues. With V trimmed by 0 bases and J by 9 bases, 14 bases remained unmatched. Germline V gives CDR1 MGHRA, CDR2 YSYEKL.

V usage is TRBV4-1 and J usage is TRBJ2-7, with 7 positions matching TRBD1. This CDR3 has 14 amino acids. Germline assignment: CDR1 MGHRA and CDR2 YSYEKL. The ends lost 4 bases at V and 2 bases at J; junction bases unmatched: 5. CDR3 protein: CASSPQGNPYEQYF. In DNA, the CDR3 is TGCGCCAGCAGCCCACAGGGGAACCCCTACGAGCAGTACTTC.

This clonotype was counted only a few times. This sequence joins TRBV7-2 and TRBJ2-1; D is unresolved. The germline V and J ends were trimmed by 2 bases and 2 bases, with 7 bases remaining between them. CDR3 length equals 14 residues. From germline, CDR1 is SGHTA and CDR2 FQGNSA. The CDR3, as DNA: TGTGCCAGCAGCTTATTAGGGACCTACAATGAGCAGTTCTTC. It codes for CASSLLGTYNEQFF.

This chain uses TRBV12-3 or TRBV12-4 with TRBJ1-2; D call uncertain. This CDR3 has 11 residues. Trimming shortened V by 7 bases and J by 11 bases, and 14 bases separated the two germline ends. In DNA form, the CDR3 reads TGTGCCAGCACCCGGGCCGAGAGGTACACCTTC. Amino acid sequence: CASTRAERYTF.

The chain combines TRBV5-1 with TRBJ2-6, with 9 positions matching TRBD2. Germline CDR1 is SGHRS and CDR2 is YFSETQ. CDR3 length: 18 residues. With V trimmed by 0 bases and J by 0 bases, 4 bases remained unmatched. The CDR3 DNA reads TGCGCCAGCAGCTTGGGCGGGACTAGCCGCTCTGGGGCCAACGTCCTGACTTTC. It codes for CASSLGGTSRSGANVLTF.

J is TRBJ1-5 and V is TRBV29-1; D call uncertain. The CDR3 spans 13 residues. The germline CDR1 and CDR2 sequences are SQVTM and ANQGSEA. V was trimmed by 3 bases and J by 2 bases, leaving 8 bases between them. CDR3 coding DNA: TGCAGCGTTGAGTTTCAGGGCAATCAGCCCCAGCATTTT. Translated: CSVEFQGNQPQHF.

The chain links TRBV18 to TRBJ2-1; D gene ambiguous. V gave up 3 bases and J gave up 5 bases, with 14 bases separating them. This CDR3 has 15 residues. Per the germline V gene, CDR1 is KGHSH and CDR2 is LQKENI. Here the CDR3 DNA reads TGTGCCAGCTCACCTAGAAATGAGGCGGACAATGAGCAGTTCTTC. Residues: CASSPRNEADNEQFF.

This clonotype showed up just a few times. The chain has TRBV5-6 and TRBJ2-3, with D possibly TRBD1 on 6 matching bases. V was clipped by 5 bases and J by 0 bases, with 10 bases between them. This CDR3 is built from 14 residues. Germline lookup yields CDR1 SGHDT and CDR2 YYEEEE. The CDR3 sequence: CASRPGQSTDTQYF. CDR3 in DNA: TGTGCCAGCAGGCCTGGACAGAGCACAGATACGCAGTATTTT.

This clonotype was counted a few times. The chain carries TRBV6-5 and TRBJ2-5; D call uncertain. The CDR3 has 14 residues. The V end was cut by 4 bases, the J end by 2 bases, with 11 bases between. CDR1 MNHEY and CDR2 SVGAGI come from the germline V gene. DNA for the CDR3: TGTGCCAGCAGTTTCGGGCTTGGGCAAGAGACCCAGTACTTC. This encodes CASSFGLGQETQYF.

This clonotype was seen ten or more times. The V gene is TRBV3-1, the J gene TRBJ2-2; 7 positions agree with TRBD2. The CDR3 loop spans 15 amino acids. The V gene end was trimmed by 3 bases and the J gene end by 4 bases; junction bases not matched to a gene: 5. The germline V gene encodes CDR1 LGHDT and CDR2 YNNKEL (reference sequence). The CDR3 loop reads CASSHPGRATGELFF. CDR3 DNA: TGTGCCAGCAGCCATCCTGGGAGGGCCACCGGGGAGCTGTTTTTT.

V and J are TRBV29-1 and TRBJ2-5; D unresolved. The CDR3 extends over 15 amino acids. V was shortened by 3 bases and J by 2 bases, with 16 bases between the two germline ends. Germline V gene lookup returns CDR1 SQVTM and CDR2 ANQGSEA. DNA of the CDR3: TGCAGCGTTGACAGGTTCCGGCCAGGACAAGAGACCCAGTACTTC. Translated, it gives CSVDRFRPGQETQYF.

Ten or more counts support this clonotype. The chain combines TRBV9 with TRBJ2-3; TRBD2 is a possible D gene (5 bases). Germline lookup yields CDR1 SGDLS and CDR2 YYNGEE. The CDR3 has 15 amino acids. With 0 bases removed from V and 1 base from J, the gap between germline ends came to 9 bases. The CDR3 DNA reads TGTGCCAGCAGCGTAGAGCAGCGGCGCACAGATACGCAGTATTTT. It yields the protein CASSVEQRRTDTQYF.

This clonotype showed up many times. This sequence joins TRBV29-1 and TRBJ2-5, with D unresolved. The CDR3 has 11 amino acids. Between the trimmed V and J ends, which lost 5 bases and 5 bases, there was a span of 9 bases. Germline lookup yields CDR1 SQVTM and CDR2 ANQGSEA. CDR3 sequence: CSVTPTETQYF. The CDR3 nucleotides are TGCAGCGTTACACCCACGGAGACCCAGTACTTC. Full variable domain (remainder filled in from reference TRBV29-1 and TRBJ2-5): SAVISQKPSRDICQRGTSLTIQCQVDSQVTMMFWYRQQPGQSLTLIATANQGSEATYESGFVIDKFPISRPNLTFSTLTVSNMSPEDSSIYLCSVTPTETQYFGPGTRLLVL.

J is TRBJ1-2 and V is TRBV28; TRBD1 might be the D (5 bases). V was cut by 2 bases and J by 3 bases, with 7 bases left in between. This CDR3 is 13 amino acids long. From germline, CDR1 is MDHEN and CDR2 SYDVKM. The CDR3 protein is CASSLGTYYGYTF. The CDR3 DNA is TGTGCCAGCAGTTTAGGGACCTACTATGGCTACACCTTC.

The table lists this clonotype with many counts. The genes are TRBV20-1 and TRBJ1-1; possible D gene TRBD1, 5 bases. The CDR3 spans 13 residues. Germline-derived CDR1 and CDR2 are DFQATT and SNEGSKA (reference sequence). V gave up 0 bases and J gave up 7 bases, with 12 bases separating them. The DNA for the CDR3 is TGCAGTGCTAGAGATCGGGGGGGGAATGAAGCTTTCTTT. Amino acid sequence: CSARDRGGNEAFF.

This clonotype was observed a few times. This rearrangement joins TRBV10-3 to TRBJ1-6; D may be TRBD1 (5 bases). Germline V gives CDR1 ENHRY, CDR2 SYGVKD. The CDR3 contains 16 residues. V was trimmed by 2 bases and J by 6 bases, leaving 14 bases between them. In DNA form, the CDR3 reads TGTGCCATCAGTGAGCACGACCCAGGGAGTAATTCACCCCTCCACTTT. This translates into CAISEHDPGSNSPLHF.

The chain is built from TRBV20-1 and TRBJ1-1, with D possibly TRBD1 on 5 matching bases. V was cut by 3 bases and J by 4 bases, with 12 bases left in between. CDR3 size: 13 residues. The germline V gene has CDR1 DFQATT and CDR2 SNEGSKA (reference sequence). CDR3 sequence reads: CSARGESGTEAFF. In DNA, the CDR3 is TGCAGTGCTAGGGGGGAAAGTGGCACTGAAGCTTTCTTT.

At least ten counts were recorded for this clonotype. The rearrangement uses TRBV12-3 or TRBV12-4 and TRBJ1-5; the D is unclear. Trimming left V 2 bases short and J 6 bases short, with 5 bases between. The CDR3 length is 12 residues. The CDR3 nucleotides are TGTGCCAGCAGTTTATTTGGTCAGCCCCAGCATTTT. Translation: CASSLFGQPQHF.

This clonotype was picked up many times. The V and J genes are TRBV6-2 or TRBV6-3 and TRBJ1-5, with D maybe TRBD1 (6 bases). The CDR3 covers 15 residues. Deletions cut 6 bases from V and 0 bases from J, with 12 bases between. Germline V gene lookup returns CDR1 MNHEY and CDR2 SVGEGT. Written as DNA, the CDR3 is TGTGCCAGCAGACAAGACAGGATTAGCAATCAGCCCCAGCATTTT. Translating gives CASRQDRISNQPQHF.

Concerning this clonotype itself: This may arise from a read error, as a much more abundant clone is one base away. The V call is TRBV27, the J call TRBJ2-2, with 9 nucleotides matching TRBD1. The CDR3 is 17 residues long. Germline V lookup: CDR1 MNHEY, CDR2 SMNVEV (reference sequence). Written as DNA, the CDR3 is TGTGCCAGCAGTTTAGACAGGGGGGAAACCTTCACCGAGGAGCTGTTTTTT. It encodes CASSLDRGETFTEELFF.

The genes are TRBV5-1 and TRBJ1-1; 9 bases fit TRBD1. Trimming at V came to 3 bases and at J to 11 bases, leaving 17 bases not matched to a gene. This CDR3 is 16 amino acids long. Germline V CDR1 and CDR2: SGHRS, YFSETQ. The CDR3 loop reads CASSSQGQGPSSDAFF. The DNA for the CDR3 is TGCGCCAGCAGCTCGCAAGGACAGGGGCCCTCGTCAGACGCTTTCTTT.

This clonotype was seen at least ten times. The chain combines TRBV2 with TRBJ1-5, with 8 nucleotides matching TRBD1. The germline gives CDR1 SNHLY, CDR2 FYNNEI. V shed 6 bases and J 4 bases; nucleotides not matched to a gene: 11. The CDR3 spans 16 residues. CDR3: CASRGAPQGGNQPQHF. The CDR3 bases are TGTGCCAGCAGAGGCGCACCACAGGGGGGGAATCAGCCCCAGCATTTT.

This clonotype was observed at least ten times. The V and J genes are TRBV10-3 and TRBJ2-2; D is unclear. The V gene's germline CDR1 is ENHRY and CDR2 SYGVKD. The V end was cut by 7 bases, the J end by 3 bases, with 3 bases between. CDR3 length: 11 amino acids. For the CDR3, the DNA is TGTGCCATCATGGACACCGGGGAGCTGTTTTTT. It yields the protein CAIMDTGELFF.

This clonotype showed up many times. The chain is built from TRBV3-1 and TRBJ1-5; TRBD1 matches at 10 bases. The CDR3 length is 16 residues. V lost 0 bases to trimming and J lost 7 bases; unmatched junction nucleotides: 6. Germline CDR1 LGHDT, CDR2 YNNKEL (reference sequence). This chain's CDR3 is CASSQDLTGGSQPQHF. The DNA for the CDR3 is TGTGCCAGCAGCCAAGATCTGACAGGGGGCAGCCAGCCCCAGCATTTT.

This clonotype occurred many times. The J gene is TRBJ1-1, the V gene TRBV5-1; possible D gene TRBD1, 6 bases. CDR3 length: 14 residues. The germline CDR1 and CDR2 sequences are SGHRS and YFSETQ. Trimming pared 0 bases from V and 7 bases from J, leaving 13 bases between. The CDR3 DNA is TGCGCCAGCAGCTTGGACCCCAGGGGTCTTGAAGCTTTCTTT. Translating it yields CASSLDPRGLEAFF.

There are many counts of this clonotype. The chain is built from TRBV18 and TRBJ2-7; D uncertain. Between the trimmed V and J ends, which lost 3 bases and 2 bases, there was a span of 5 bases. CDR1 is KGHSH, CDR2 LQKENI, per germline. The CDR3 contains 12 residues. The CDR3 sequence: CASSPFAYEQYV. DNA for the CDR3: TGTGCCAGCTCACCCTTCGCCTACGAGCAGTACGTC.

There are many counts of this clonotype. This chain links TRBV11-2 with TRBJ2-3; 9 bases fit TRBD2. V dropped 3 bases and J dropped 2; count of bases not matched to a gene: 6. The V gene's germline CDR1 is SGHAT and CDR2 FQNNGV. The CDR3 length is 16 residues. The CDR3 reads CASSFGASGITDTQYF. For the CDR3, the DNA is TGTGCCAGCAGCTTTGGGGCTAGCGGGATCACAGATACGCAGTATTTT.

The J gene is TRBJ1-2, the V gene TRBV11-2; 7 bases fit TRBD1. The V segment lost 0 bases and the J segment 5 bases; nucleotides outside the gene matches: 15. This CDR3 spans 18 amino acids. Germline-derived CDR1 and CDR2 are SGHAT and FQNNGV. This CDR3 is CASSLDTRSRQGTYGYTF. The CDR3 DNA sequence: TGTGCCAGCAGCTTAGATACCCGGAGCCGACAGGGAACATATGGCTACACCTTC.

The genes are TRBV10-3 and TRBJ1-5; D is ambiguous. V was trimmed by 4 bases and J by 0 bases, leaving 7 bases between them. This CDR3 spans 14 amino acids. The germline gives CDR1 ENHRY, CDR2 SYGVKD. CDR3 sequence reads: CAISGPDSNQPQHF. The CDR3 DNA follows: TGTGCCATCAGTGGCCCAGATAGCAATCAGCCCCAGCATTTT.

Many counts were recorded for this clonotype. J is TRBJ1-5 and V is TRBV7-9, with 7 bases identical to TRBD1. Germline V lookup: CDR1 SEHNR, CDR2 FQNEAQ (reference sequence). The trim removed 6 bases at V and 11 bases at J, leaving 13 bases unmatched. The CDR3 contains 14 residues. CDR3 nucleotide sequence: TGTGCCAGCAGTTTACAGGGGCGCGGGGCCGCCCAGCATTTT. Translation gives CASSLQGRGAAQHF. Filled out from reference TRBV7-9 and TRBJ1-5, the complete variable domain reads DTGVSQNPRHKITKRGQNVTFRCDPISEHNRLYWYRQTLGQGPEFLTYFQNEAQLEKSRLLSDRFSAERPKGSFSTLEIQRTEQGDSAMYLCASSLQGRGAAQHFGDGTRLSIL.